This entry lists 10 T cell receptor beta chains sequenced from one sample in a study of blood T cell repertoires in COVID-19. Using immunoSEQ multiplex PCR, the repertoire was profiled, and TCRdb retains in-frame clones only, with some absent. The data contain about 190,000 clones, around 85% of them singletons. Sequencing used peripheral blood. The source of these receptors is a woman in her 50s with acute or convalescent COVID-19.

The V and J genes are TRBV27 and TRBJ2-1, with 10 positions matching TRBD1. The CDR3 has 14 amino acids. V trimming: 6 bases; J trimming: 3 bases; junction bases outside the gene matches: 2. Germline CDR1 reads MNHEY; CDR2 reads SMNVEV (reference sequence). The CDR3 DNA reads TGTGCCAGCAGGGGACAGGGGTACTACAATGAGCAGTTCTTC. It specifies CASRGQGYYNEQFF.

CDR3 residues: CASSSGGEQFF. The CDR3 DNA follows: TGTGCCAGCAGTTCAGGGGGGGAGCAGTTCTTC. The chain links TRBV27 to TRBJ2-1, with D perhaps matching TRBD1 (7 bases). This CDR3 has 11 amino acids. Between the trimmed V and J ends, which lost 4 bases and 10 bases, there was a span of 8 bases. The V gene's germline CDR1 is MNHEY and CDR2 SMNVEV (reference sequence).

This clone was observed a few times. The chain employs TRBV28 and TRBJ1-2; possible D gene TRBD1, 5 bases. This CDR3 region has 14 residues. V was trimmed by 2 bases and J by 1 base, leaving 8 bases between them. Looked up from germline, CDR1 is MDHEN and CDR2 is SYDVKM. The CDR3 DNA reads TGTGCCAGCAGTTTAGGGGGGTTTAACTATGGCTACACCTTC. Amino acids: CASSLGGFNYGYTF.

The chain carries TRBV5-1 and TRBJ1-1; no definite D call. Trimming cost V 5 bases and J 1 base, with 6 bases left between them. The germline gives CDR1 SGHRS, CDR2 YFSETQ. The CDR3 covers 12 residues. CDR3 in DNA: TGCGCCAGCAGGGGCACGAACACTGAAGCTTTCTTT. Translated, it gives CASRGTNTEAFF.

J is TRBJ1-3 and V is TRBV30, with a tentative D call TRBD1 (6 bases). V gave up 2 bases and J gave up 4 bases, with 18 bases separating them. Germline CDR1 reads GTSNPN; CDR2 reads SVGIG (reference sequence). The CDR3 spans 16 residues. CDR3 in amino acids: CAWSSRSGVAGNTIYF. CDR3 in DNA: TGTGCCTGGAGTTCGCGCTCAGGGGTAGCGGGAAACACCATATATTTT.

The chain has TRBV20-1 and TRBJ2-7; 9 bases fit TRBD1. CDR3 length: 15 residues. Germline CDR1 and CDR2: DFQATT and SNEGSKA (reference sequence). With V trimmed by 3 bases and J by 4 bases, 10 bases remained unmatched. DNA for the CDR3: TGCAGTGCTAGTAGATCGGACAGGGGATGGTACGAGCAGTACTTC. It yields the protein CSASRSDRGWYEQYF.

The V gene is TRBV6-5, the J gene TRBJ1-2; 9 bases match TRBD1. CDR3 length: 15 residues. V was pared by 6 bases and J by 8 bases, with 13 bases of the junction left unmatched. Germline loops: CDR1 MNHEY, CDR2 SVGAGI. CDR3 DNA sequence: TGTGCCAGCAGGCTATTCTACAGGGGGCTGGACGGCTACACCTTC. It encodes CASRLFYRGLDGYTF.

V usage is TRBV2 and J usage is TRBJ2-5; D unresolved. The V gene lost 8 bases and the J gene lost 5 bases, with 9 bases spanning the gap. Germline CDR1 SNHLY, CDR2 FYNNEI. This CDR3 comprises 11 residues. The CDR3 loop is CASASMETQYF. The CDR3 region has the DNA TGTGCCAGCGCAAGCATGGAGACCCAGTACTTC.

V is TRBV7-9 and J is TRBJ1-6; 12 bases are shared with TRBD1. The CDR3 is made up of 16 amino acids. V lost 5 bases to trimming and J lost 8 bases; unmatched junction nucleotides: 7. CDR1 is SEHNR, CDR2 FQNEAQ, per germline (reference sequence). In nucleotides, the CDR3 is TGTGCCAGCAGCACAATACGGGACAGGGGGCATTCACCCCTCCACTTT. The encoded protein is CASSTIRDRGHSPLHF.

This clone has only a few counts. This CDR3 is CASSLLGGNEKLFF. For the CDR3, the DNA is TGCGCCAGCAGCTTGTTGGGCGGGAATGAAAAACTGTTTTTT. This rearrangement joins TRBV5-1 to TRBJ1-4; D not certain. The CDR3 loop spans 14 amino acids. Germline assignment: CDR1 SGHRS and CDR2 YFSETQ. The V and J ends lost 1 base and 5 bases respectively, with 9 bases between them.